A selection of T cell receptor beta chains follows, all from one sample in a study of immune characterization of retroperitoneal liposarcoma. TCRdb reanalysed the PCR reads using MiXCR and keeps one entry per CDR3 protein. In the table there are about 10,000 distinct CDR3 sequences, under 35% of which are singletons. Material: tumor tissue. These receptors originate from a male donor with retroperitoneal liposarcoma. Each CDR3 is given with its conserved first and last residue. Each record gives: CDR3 protein, CDR3 DNA, V gene, clone size, J gene, D gene. D genes are given only for firm matches. Clone size appears in some rows only: once, few, many, or a class for an expanded clone.

cdr3_aa: CASSQGVFEQFF
cdr3_nt: TGTGCCAGCAGCCAAGGGGTTTTCGAGCAGTTCTTC
v_call: TRBV11-1
clone_size: many
j_call: TRBJ2-1
d_call: -

cdr3_aa: CASSLASWTPGTTLYNEQYF
cdr3_nt: TGTGCTAGCAGCTTAGCGAGCTGGACTCCCGGGACTACCCTCTACAATGAGCAGTACTTC
v_call: TRBV7-6
clone_size: once
j_call: TRBJ2-7
d_call: TRBD2

cdr3_aa: CASSQGLAGGTDTQYF
cdr3_nt: TGCGCCAGCAGCCAAGGTCTAGCGGGAGGCACAGATACGCAGTATTTT
v_call: TRBV4-3
clone_size: once
j_call: TRBJ2-3
d_call: TRBD2

cdr3_aa: CASRSNQGGRGTYEQYF
cdr3_nt: TGTGCCAGCAGATCTAACCAGGGGGGGCGGGGAACCTACGAGCAGTACTTC
v_call: TRBV7-6
clone_size: -
j_call: TRBJ2-7
d_call: -

cdr3_aa: CASRRLQETQYF
cdr3_nt: TGTGCCAGTCGGCGGTTGCAAGAGACCCAGTACTTC
v_call: TRBV27
clone_size: -
j_call: TRBJ2-5
d_call: -

cdr3_aa: CASSSRTGSSYNSPLHF
cdr3_nt: TGTGCCAGCAGTTCCCGGACAGGGAGCTCCTATAATTCACCCCTCCACTTT
v_call: TRBV6-1
clone_size: -
j_call: TRBJ1-6
d_call: TRBD1

cdr3_aa: CASSLTVAYEQYF
cdr3_nt: TGTGCCAGCAGCTTAACAGTGGCCTACGAGCAGTACTTC
v_call: TRBV11-3
clone_size: medium-sized
j_call: TRBJ2-7
d_call: -

cdr3_aa: CASSYVQGRAYNEQFF
cdr3_nt: TGTGCCAGCAGTTACGTGCAGGGGAGAGCCTACAATGAGCAGTTCTTC
v_call: TRBV6-6
clone_size: -
j_call: TRBJ2-1
d_call: -

cdr3_aa: CASSFGLSQNTEAFF
cdr3_nt: TGCGCCAGCAGCTTCGGCTTGAGCCAGAACACTGAAGCTTTCTTT
v_call: TRBV5-1
clone_size: -
j_call: TRBJ1-1
d_call: -

cdr3_aa: CASRPGLANYNEQYF
cdr3_nt: TGTGCCAGCAGGCCGGGACTAGCGAACTACAATGAGCAGTACTTC
v_call: TRBV6-2/TRBV6-3
clone_size: -
j_call: TRBJ2-5
d_call: TRBD2

cdr3_aa: CVTRQGEEETQFF
cdr3_nt: TGTGTCACCCGCCAGGGGGAGGAGGAGACCCAGTTCTTC
v_call: TRBV12-3/TRBV12-4
clone_size: -
j_call: TRBJ2-1
d_call: -

cdr3_aa: CASSEEGGGYNEQFF
cdr3_nt: TGTGCCAGCAGTGAAGAGGGAGGCGGGTACAATGAGCAGTTCTTC
v_call: TRBV6-1
clone_size: few
j_call: TRBJ2-1
d_call: -

cdr3_aa: CASSSLPTSVDTQYF
cdr3_nt: TGTGCCAGCAGCTCGCTCCCCACTAGCGTTGATACGCAGTATTTT
v_call: TRBV7-2
clone_size: few
j_call: TRBJ2-3
d_call: TRBD2

cdr3_aa: CASSYSGLAGPETQYF
cdr3_nt: TGTGCCAGCAGTTACTCCGGACTAGCGGGTCCGGAGACCCAGTACTTC
v_call: TRBV6-6
clone_size: many
j_call: TRBJ2-5
d_call: TRBD2

cdr3_aa: CATKGDSFNYGYTF
cdr3_nt: TGCGCCACCAAGGGGGACTCCTTTAACTATGGCTACACCTTC
v_call: TRBV4-1
clone_size: -
j_call: TRBJ1-2
d_call: -